In its sample, the clone carrying this TCR beta chain ranks as medium-sized (0.01 to 0.1%). Its antigen remains unknown. TRB rearrangements spanning V, D and J were amplified using mixed TRB-A/B primers. TCRdb re-analysed the multiplex PCR reads in MiXCR, keeping a single row per CDR3 protein. The table includes around 2,000 distinct CDR3 sequences, 25% detected once. Germline assignment: CDR1 SGHDT and CDR2 YYEEEE. The CDR3 loop spans 15 amino acids. After removal of 4 bases from V and 6 bases from J, the junction contained 12 bases not matched to a gene. This sample was taken from a study of T cell repertoires in aging, cancer and after chemotherapy. Study-level points and caveats: Age-matched healthy donors had significantly more diverse, less clonal blood TCR repertoires than untreated cancer patients. In each cancer cohort, median generation probability increased across chemotherapy, suggesting thymic output rebounded. In healthy donors, age-related TCR diversity loss mainly reflected lost richness.

TCR beta rearrangements were amplified from peripheral blood genomic DNA. The V gene is TRBV5-6, the J gene TRBJ2-7; TRBD1 aligns across 8 bases. Sequenced sample: blood. The sequence derives from a human donor with a solid tumor. In nucleotides, the CDR3 is TGTGCCAGCAGCCCGCTGGACAGGGCGGAGGGCGAGCAGTACTTC. Protein sequence: CASSPLDRAEGEQYF.